The present entry profiles one T cell receptor (beta chain) with its context. Per the authors' pipeline: Using reference gene primer amplification, nucleated cell counts were estimated. Libraries were prepared by immunoSEQ multiplex PCR; TCRdb keeps only in-frame clonotypes and omits some of them. Clone size and V and J calls were adopted from that table, with D and trimming inferred from the DNA. The top ten clones hold approximately 9.4% of a sample with fewer than 200,000 clones, roughly 88% of them seen once. The data were obtained in a study of blood T cell repertoires in COVID-19. Study-wide context: Italy, Spain and the United States were the sources of the convalescent and acute COVID-19 samples. The analysed material was cDNA or gDNA that came from T cells, B-cell-depleted T cells, or PBMCs.

Germline V gene data show CDR1 as SGHTA and CDR2 as FQGNSA. This CDR3 is 14 amino acids long. With V trimmed by 8 bases and J by 3 bases, 9 bases remained unmatched. The sequence was obtained from a woman older than 75 with acute or convalescent COVID-19. The rearrangement links TRBV7-2 to TRBJ2-7; 8 bases map to TRBD2. The specimen was peripheral blood. CDR3 bases: TGTGCCAGCGCCGGGGGGGCCTTGAACTACGAGCAGTACTTC. Its translation is CASAGGALNYEQYF.